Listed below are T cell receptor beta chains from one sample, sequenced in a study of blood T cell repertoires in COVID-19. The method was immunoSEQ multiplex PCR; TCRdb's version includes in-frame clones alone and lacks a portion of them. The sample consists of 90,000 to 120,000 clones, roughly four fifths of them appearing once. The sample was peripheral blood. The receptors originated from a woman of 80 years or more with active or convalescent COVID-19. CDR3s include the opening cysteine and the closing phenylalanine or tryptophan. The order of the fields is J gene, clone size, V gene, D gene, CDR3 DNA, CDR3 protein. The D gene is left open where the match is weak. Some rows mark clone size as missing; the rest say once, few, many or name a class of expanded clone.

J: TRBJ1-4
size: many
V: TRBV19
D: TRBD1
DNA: TGTGCCAGTAGTAACAGGGGACCGAATGAAAAACTGTTTTTT
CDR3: CASSNRGPNEKLFF

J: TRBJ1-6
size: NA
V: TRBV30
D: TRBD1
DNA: TGTGCCTGGAATCCTGGTACAGGGGTAACCTATAATTCACCCCTCCACTTT
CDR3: CAWNPGTGVTYNSPLHF

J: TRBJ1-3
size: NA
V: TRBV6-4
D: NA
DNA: TGTGCCAGCAAAGGTTGGGGCTGTGGAAACACCATATATTTT
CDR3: CASKGWGCGNTIYF

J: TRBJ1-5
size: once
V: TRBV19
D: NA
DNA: TGTGCCAGTAGTATGCCAGGGTGGGGAAATAGCAATCAGCCCCAGCATTTT
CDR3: CASSMPGWGNSNQPQHF

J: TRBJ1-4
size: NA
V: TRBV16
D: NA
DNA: TGTGCCAGCAGCCAAAGGGGCGGACCCGAAAAACTGTTTTTT
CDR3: CASSQRGGPEKLFF

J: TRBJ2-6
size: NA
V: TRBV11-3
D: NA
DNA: TGTGCCAGCAGCCAAGGCGTCGGGCGGGATAAGCAAAGTGGGGCCAACGTCCTGACTTTC
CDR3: CASSQGVGRDKQSGANVLTF

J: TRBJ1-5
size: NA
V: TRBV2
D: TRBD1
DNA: TGTGCCAGCAGTTTGGAGGGACAGGGGCCCAATCAGCCCCAGCATTTT
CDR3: CASSLEGQGPNQPQHF

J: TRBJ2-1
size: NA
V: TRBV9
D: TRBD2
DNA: TGTGCCAGCAGCGTAGGTGCGCTAGCGGGAGCAGTTGAGCAGTTCTTC
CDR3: CASSVGALAGAVEQFF

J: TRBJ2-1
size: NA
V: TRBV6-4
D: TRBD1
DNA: TGTGCCAGCAGTGTTGGACAGGGGCCTAATGAGCAGTTCTTC
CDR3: CASSVGQGPNEQFF

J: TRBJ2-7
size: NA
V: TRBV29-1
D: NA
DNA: TGCAGCGTTGTGGCTGACGAGCAGTACTTC
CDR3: CSVVADEQYF

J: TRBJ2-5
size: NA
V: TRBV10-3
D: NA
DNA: TGTGCCATCAGTACAGGGCTAGAGACCCAGTACTTC
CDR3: CAISTGLETQYF

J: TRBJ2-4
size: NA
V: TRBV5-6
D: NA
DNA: TGTGCCAGCAGCGGCGAAACTAGGCCTACGGGCATTCAGTACTTC
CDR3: CASSGETRPTGIQYF

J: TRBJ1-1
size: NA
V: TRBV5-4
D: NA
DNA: TGTGCCAGCAGCTTGCGGGGGAACACTGAAGCTTTCTTT
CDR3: CASSLRGNTEAFF

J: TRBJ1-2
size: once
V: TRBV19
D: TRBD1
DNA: TGTGCCAGTAGTATCTCGGAGACAGGGGTACCCGATGGCTACACCTTC
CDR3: CASSISETGVPDGYTF

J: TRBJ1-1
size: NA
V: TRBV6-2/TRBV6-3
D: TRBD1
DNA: TGTGCCAGCAGTTCGGACAGGCTTTACACTGAAGCTTTCTTT
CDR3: CASSSDRLYTEAFF

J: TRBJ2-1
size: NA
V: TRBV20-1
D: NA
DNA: TGCAGTGCTAGTGCCGGGATCTATGAGCAGTTCTTC
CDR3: CSASAGIYEQFF

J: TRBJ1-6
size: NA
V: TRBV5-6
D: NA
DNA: TGTGCCAGCCTTGGGCGGGGGGCAGGTAATTCACCCCTCCACTTT
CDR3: CASLGRGAGNSPLHF

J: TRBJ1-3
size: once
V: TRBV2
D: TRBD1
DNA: TGTGCCAGCAGACCGAACAGGGGTGGGGGAAACACCATATATTTT
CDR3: CASRPNRGGGNTIYF

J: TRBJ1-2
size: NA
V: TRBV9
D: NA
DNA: TGTGCCAGCAGCGTAGTAGAGTATGGCTACACCTTC
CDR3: CASSVVEYGYTF

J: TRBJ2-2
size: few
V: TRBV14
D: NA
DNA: TGTGCCAGCAGCCGAAGCGGGTTTAGGACCGGGGAGCTGTTTTTT
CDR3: CASSRSGFRTGELFF

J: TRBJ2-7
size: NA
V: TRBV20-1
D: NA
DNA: TGCAGTGCTAGTTTCCCAGGCACCTACGAGCAGTACTTC
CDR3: CSASFPGTYEQYF

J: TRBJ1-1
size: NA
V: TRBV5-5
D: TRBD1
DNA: TGTGCCAGCACTCGGGGGACAGGGGGCACTGAAGCTTTCTTT
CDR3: CASTRGTGGTEAFF

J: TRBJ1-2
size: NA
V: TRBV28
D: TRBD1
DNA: TGTGCCAGCAGTTTGGCCGGGACAGGTGGCTACACCTTC
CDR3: CASSLAGTGGYTF

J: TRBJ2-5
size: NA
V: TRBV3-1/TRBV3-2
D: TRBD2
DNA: TGTGCCAGCAGCCCACGGACTAGCGGGGGCTTCCAAGAGACCCAGTACTTC
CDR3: CASSPRTSGGFQETQYF

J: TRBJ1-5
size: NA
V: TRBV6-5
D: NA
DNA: TGTGCCAGCAGTCTCCGGGACACTACGGGTCAGCCCCAGCATTTT
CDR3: CASSLRDTTGQPQHF

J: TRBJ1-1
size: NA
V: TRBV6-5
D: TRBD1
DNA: TGTGCCAGCAGTAGGACAGGGCTAATGAACACTGAAGCTTTCTTT
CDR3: CASSRTGLMNTEAFF

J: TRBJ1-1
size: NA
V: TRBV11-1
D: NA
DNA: TGTGCCAGCAGCACCGACTCTGCCGTTGAAGCTTTCTTT
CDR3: CASSTDSAVEAFF

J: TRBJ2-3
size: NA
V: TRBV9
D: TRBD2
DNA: TGTGCCAGCAGCGTCTTAGCGGGAGGGCGTGGGCTTAGCACAGATACGCAGTATTTT
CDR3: CASSVLAGGRGLSTDTQYF

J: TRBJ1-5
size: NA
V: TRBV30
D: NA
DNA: TGTGCCTGGGGGGCCTCAGGGAATCAGCCCCAGCATTTT
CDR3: CAWGASGNQPQHF

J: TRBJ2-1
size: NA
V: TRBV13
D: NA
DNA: TGTGCCAGCAGCTTAGGAGTGCCGGGGGAGCAGTTCTTC
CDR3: CASSLGVPGEQFF

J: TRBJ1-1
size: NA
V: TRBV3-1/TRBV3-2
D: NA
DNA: TGTGCCAGCAGCCCTACAGGGCATAACACTGAAGCTTTCTTT
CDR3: CASSPTGHNTEAFF

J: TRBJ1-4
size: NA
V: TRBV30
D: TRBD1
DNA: TGTGCCTGGAACCAGCAGGGGGCGGGAGAAAAACTGTTTTTT
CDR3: CAWNQQGAGEKLFF

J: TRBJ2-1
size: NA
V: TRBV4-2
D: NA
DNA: TGTGCCAGCAGCCAAGATTTCGATGAGCAGTTCTTC
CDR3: CASSQDFDEQFF